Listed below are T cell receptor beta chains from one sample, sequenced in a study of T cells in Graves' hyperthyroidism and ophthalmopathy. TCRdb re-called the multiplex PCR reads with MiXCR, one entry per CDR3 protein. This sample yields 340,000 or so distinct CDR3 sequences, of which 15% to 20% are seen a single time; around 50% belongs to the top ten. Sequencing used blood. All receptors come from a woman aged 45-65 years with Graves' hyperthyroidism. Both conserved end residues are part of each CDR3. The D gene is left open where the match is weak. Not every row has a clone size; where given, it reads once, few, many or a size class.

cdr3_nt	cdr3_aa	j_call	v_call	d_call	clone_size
TGTGCCAGCAGGCATACAGACGAACATGAAAAACTGTTTTTT	CASRHTDEHEKLFF	TRBJ1-4	TRBV3-1	NA	many
TGTGCCAGCAGTTTGGGGACGGGGGGACGGGAGCAGTACTTC	CASSLGTGGREQYF	TRBJ2-7	TRBV28	TRBD2	few
TGTGCCAGCAGTTACGACCAGATAGACATTCAGTACTTC	CASSYDQIDIQYF	TRBJ2-4	TRBV6-5	NA	many
TGCGCCAGCAGCTTGGTTAGTCCCGGGGAGCTGTTTTTT	CASSLVSPGELFF	TRBJ2-2	TRBV5-1	NA	NA
TGTGCCAGCAGCTTGGGGACTAGCGGGGATACGCAGTATTTT	CASSLGTSGDTQYF	TRBJ2-3	TRBV11-2	TRBD2	many
TGTGCCAGCAGTGCGGGGGGAGGAGAGACCCAGTACTTC	CASSAGGGETQYF	TRBJ2-5	TRBV6-1	TRBD2	NA
TGTGCCAGCCGGTTAGCGGGGAAAACCACAGATACGCAGTATTTT	CASRLAGKTTDTQYF	TRBJ2-3	TRBV7-9	TRBD2	once
TGCAGTGCCCCACTTTGGGGGACTACGCAGTATTTT	CSAPLWGTTQYF	TRBJ2-3	TRBV20-1	NA	NA
TGCAGCGTTGACCTCACCGACAGGGCTAACACTGAAGCTTTCTTT	CSVDLTDRANTEAFF	TRBJ1-1	TRBV29-1	TRBD1	few
TGTGCCAGCTCACGCGAGACAGTTAGTGCAGGAGAGACCCAGTACTTC	CASSRETVSAGETQYF	TRBJ2-5	TRBV18	NA	NA
TGTGCCAGCAGCTTAGAGGTCCCTAACTATGGCTACACCTTC	CASSLEVPNYGYTF	TRBJ1-2	TRBV7-9	NA	NA
TGTGCCAGCAGCTCAGGACTAGGGGAAACTGAAGCTTTCTTT	CASSSGLGETEAFF	TRBJ1-1	TRBV7-9	NA	NA
TGTGCCAGCAGTGGAGAGGCGGGAGAGACCCAGTACTTC	CASSGEAGETQYF	TRBJ2-5	TRBV6-1	NA	NA
TGCGCCAGCAGCGGGGGACAGTTTAACTATGGCTACACCTTC	CASSGGQFNYGYTF	TRBJ1-2	TRBV5-1	TRBD1	many
TGCAGTGCTAGATCGGATAATCAACAAGAGACCCAGTACTTC	CSARSDNQQETQYF	TRBJ2-5	TRBV20-1	NA	NA
TGTGCCAGCAGCGTCGACCGGGACAACATTCAGTACTTC	CASSVDRDNIQYF	TRBJ2-4	TRBV7-9	NA	NA
TGTGCCAGCAGCTTACCTCCCCTAGATACGCAGTATTTT	CASSLPPLDTQYF	TRBJ2-3	TRBV11-2	NA	many
TGTGCCAGCAGCTCCGGGACATTTGATGAGCAGTTCTTC	CASSSGTFDEQFF	TRBJ2-1	TRBV5-6	NA	NA
TGTGCCAGCTCACGTCCGGGAGCCCCAGAGACCCAGTACTTC	CASSRPGAPETQYF	TRBJ2-5	TRBV18	NA	many
TGTGCCAGCAGTGTATCAGAGACCCAGTACTTC	CASSVSETQYF	TRBJ2-5	TRBV12-3/TRBV12-4	NA	many
TGCAGTGCTAGAGGTATGACCTCTAGCACAGATACGCAGTATTTT	CSARGMTSSTDTQYF	TRBJ2-3	TRBV20-1	NA	few
TGTGCCAGCAGTTCCCCCGTCACTGGCTACACCTTC	CASSSPVTGYTF	TRBJ1-2	TRBV27	NA	few
TGTGCCATCAGTGCCCTAGCGGGGGGCAATCTGAGCACAGATACGCAGTATTTT	CAISALAGGNLSTDTQYF	TRBJ2-3	TRBV10-3	TRBD2	many
TGTGCCAGCAGCCAAGGGGGGGGGCATGAGCAGTTCTTC	CASSQGGGHEQFF	TRBJ2-1	TRBV3-1	NA	many
TGTGCCAGCAGTTTACCCCGGACAGGTTCGGTAGAGACCCAGTACTTC	CASSLPRTGSVETQYF	TRBJ2-5	TRBV28	TRBD1	NA
TGCGCCAGCAGCTCGACTGCGGGAGGGCCTTACGAGCAGTACTTC	CASSSTAGGPYEQYF	TRBJ2-7	TRBV5-1	TRBD2	few
TGTGCCAGCTCCGAGCTAGCGGGAGTCGACAATGAGCAGTTCTTC	CASSELAGVDNEQFF	TRBJ2-1	TRBV18	TRBD2	many
TGCGCCAGCAGCACGGCTAGCGGGAGCTCCTATGAGCAGTTCTTC	CASSTASGSSYEQFF	TRBJ2-1	TRBV5-1	TRBD2	few
TGTGCCAGCCTAGACCGGAAGAGCTCCTACAATGAGCAGTTCTTC	CASLDRKSSYNEQFF	TRBJ2-1	TRBV12-3/TRBV12-4	NA	many
TGTGCCAGCAGTGAGGCTCAGAGATATGGCTACACCTTC	CASSEAQRYGYTF	TRBJ1-2	TRBV2	NA	many
TGCGCCAGCAGCGGACAGGGGGGAAACTATGGCTACACCTTC	CASSGQGGNYGYTF	TRBJ1-2	TRBV5-1	TRBD1	many
TGCAGTGCTAGAGATTACGGTTCGAACACCGGGGAGCTGTTTTTT	CSARDYGSNTGELFF	TRBJ2-2	TRBV20-1	NA	NA
TGTGCCAGCAGTCAGTGGGACAGGGTAAATCAGCCCCAGCATTTT	CASSQWDRVNQPQHF	TRBJ1-5	TRBV28	TRBD1	few
TGTGCCAGCAGCTTAGAAGGGGATGTGACTGAAGCTTTCTTT	CASSLEGDVTEAFF	TRBJ1-1	TRBV7-6	NA	few
TGTGCCAGCAGTGAACAGGGGAACACTGAAGCTTTCTTT	CASSEQGNTEAFF	TRBJ1-1	TRBV12-3/TRBV12-4	NA	many
TGTGCCAGCAGTTACTCTCGACAGGGCAGAAACACCATATATTTT	CASSYSRQGRNTIYF	TRBJ1-3	TRBV6-5	TRBD1	NA
TGTGCCAGGGGGAAGGAAGGGACAGAAATCGTCAATGAGCAGTTCTTC	CARGKEGTEIVNEQFF	TRBJ2-1	TRBV2	TRBD1	many